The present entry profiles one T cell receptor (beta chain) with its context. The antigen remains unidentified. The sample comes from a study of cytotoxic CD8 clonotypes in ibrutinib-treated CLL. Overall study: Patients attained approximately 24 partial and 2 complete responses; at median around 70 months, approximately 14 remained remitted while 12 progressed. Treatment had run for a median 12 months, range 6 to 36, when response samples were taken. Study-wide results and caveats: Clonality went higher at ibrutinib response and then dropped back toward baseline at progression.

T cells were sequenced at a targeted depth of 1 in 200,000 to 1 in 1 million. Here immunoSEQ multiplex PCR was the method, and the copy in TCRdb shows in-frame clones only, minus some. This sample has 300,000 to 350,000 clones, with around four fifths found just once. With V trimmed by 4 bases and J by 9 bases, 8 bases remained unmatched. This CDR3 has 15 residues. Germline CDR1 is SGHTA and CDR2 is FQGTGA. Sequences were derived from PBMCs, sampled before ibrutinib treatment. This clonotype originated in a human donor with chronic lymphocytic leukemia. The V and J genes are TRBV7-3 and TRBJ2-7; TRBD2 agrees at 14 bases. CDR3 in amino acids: CASSSPGLAGAVQYF. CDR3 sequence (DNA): TGTGCCAGCAGCTCTCCGGGACTAGCGGGAGCTGTGCAGTACTTC.